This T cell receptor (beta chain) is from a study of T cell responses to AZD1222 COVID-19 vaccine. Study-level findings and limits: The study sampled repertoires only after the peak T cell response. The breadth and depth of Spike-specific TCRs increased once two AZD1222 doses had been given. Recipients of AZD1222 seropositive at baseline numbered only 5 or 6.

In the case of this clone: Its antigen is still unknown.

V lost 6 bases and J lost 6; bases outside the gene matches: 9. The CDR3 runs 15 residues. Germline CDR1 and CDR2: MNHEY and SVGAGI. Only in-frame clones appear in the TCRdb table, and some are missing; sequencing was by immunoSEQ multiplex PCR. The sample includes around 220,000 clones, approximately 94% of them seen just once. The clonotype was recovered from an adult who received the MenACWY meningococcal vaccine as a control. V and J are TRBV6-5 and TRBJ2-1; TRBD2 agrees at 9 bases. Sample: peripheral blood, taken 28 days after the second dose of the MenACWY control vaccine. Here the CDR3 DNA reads TGTGCCAGCAGCGCCGGGGCGGGGGGGCCCAATGAGCAGTTCTTC. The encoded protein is CASSAGAGGPNEQFF.